One T cell receptor beta chain is described in this entry. This record comes from a study of blood T cell repertoires in COVID-19. Study-level background: In each case, the material was cDNA or gDNA derived from T cells, B-cell-depleted T cells, or PBMCs.

The method was immunoSEQ multiplex PCR; TCRdb's version includes in-frame clones alone and lacks a portion of them. The table records around 100,000 clones, about 81% of them present only once. With V trimmed by 6 bases and J by 7 bases, 6 bases remained unmatched. The CDR3 totals 14 residues. The germline V gene has CDR1 MNHEY and CDR2 SMNVEV (reference sequence). The genes are TRBV27 and TRBJ1-6, with 7 positions matching TRBD1. The clonotype comes from a woman between 55 and 75 years old with acute or convalescent COVID-19. Specimen: peripheral blood. CDR3 amino acids: CASSPGTANSPLHF. As DNA, the CDR3 is TGTGCCAGCAGCCCCGGGACAGCCAATTCACCCCTCCACTTT.